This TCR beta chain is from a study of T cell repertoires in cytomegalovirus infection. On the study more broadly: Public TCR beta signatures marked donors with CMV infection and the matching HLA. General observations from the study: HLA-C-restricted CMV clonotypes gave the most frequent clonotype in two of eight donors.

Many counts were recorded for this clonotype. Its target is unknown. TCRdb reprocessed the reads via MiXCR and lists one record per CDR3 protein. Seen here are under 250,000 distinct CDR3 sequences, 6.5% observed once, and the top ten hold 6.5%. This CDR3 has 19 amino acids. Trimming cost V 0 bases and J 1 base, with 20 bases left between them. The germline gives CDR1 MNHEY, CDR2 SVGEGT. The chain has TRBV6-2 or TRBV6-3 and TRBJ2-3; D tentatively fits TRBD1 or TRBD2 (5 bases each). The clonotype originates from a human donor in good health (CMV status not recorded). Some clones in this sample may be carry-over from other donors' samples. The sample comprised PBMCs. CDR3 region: CASSYSKSESGPRTDTQYF. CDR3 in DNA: TGTGCCAGCAGTTACTCGAAATCGGAGTCGGGGCCTCGCACAGATACGCAGTATTTT.